This passage covers 8 T cell receptor beta chains from one sample sequenced in a study of identical twins. MiXCR, applied by TCRdb to the 5' RACE reads, yields one record per CDR3 protein. This sample has fewer than 550,000 distinct CDR3 sequences; roughly an eighth occur once, and the top ten carry approximately 0.98%. In addition, the sample was reused for a study of yellow fever vaccine responses in identical twins.

What was sequenced was CD4+ T cells sorted from blood. The receptor source for this set is a woman between 18 and 29 years old in good health.

This chain connects TRBV12-3 or TRBV12-4 to TRBJ2-2, with TRBD2 as a possible D gene (6 bases). Deletions cut 3 bases from V and 2 bases from J, with 10 bases between. This CDR3 has 15 residues. CDR3 sequence reads: CASSFGRHNTGELFF. The CDR3 DNA reads TGTGCCAGCAGTTTTGGGAGGCATAACACCGGGGAGCTGTTTTTT.

This clonotype was seen repeatedly, ten times or more. This sequence joins TRBV7-9 and TRBJ2-4; D is possibly TRBD2 (5 bases). CDR3 length equals 14 residues. Germline V gene sequence: CDR1 SEHNR, CDR2 FQNEAQ (reference sequence). V lost 4 bases, J lost 0 bases, and 7 bases lay in between. CDR3 in DNA: TGTGCCAGCAGCTCCGGACTAGCCAAAAACATTCAGTACTTC. Its translation is CASSSGLAKNIQYF.

This clonotype was observed a handful of times. V gene TRBV10-2 combines with J gene TRBJ1-6; D remains unclear. Germline values: CDR1 WSHSY, CDR2 SAAADI. V was cut by 2 bases and J by 16 bases, with 12 bases left in between. The CDR3 sequence is 12 residues long. The CDR3 nucleotides read TGCGCCAGCAGTGAGCCTTACCCGGGACTCCACTTT. Protein: CASSEPYPGLHF.

In its sample, this clonotype was seen a few times. The gene calls are TRBV6-1 and TRBJ2-1; D is unresolved. Germline lookup yields CDR1 MNHNS and CDR2 SASEGT. Deletions cut 6 bases from V and 9 bases from J, with 9 bases between. The CDR3 contains 11 residues. The CDR3 nucleotides are TGTGCCAGCAGGGAAATCAGTGAGCAGTTCTTC. The encoded protein is CASREISEQFF.

In nucleotides, the CDR3 is TGTGCCCCCGGAAAAGTGCGGATGGCGGGGGGCGCTGAAGCTTTCTTT. Its protein is CAPGKVRMAGGAEAFF. The J gene is TRBJ1-1, the V gene TRBV21-1; the D segment call TRBD1 is taken from the table without a DNA check. TRBV21-1 is shown as a pseudogene. The CDR3 has 16 residues.

This clonotype was seen more than once but under ten times. The V gene is TRBV28, the J gene TRBJ1-2; TRBD1 is a possible D gene (5 bases). CDR3 length: 15 amino acids. The germline V and J ends were trimmed by 6 bases and 3 bases, with 17 bases remaining between them. Per the germline V gene, CDR1 is MDHEN and CDR2 is SYDVKM. The CDR3 loop is CASSSFGGVDYGYTF. CDR3 in DNA: TGTGCCAGCAGCAGTTTTGGGGGTGTGGACTATGGCTACACCTTC.

This chain links TRBV10-2 with TRBJ2-5, with D maybe TRBD1 (5 bases). Deletions cut 4 bases from V and 5 bases from J, with 11 bases between. This CDR3 has 13 residues. Germline-derived CDR1 and CDR2 are WSHSY and SAAADI. CDR3 sequence reads: CASSAGHAETQYF. The CDR3 nucleotides read TGCGCCAGCAGTGCAGGACACGCTGAGACCCAGTACTTC.

This clonotype was observed a few times. The V call is TRBV7-2, the J call TRBJ2-7; perhaps TRBD2 as D (6 bases). CDR1 and CDR2 (germline): SGHTA, FQGNSA. This CDR3 comprises 14 residues. The germline V and J ends were trimmed by 2 bases and 3 bases, with 11 bases remaining between them. CDR3 DNA sequence: TGTGCCAGCAGCTTAACTTCGGGGGACTACGAGCAGTACTTC. Translation: CASSLTSGDYEQYF.